These T cell receptor beta chains were read from a single sample in a study of blood T cell repertoires in COVID-19. Assay: immunoSEQ multiplex PCR; the TCRdb copy retains only in-frame clones and omits some. The sample holds some 200,000 clones; roughly 79% are singletons and the top ten take more than 25%. The sample comprised peripheral blood. The receptors derive from a woman in her 70s with acute or convalescent COVID-19. The CDR3 runs from the conserved cysteine through the conserved F or W. Fields, in order: clone size, J gene, V gene, D gene, CDR3 protein, CDR3 DNA. The D gene is left open where the match is weak. Expanded clones get a size class; other rows say once, few or many, or leave the size out.

clone_size: NA
j_call: TRBJ1-6
v_call: TRBV6-5
d_call: NA
cdr3_aa: CASSSQGGNSPLHF
cdr3_nt: TGTGCCAGCAGTTCACAGGGAGGGAATTCACCCCTCCACTTT

clone_size: few
j_call: TRBJ1-1
v_call: TRBV19
d_call: NA
cdr3_aa: CASSIQGGTEAFF
cdr3_nt: TGTGCCAGTAGTATTCAGGGTGGAACTGAAGCTTTCTTT

clone_size: NA
j_call: TRBJ2-7
v_call: TRBV6-1
d_call: NA
cdr3_aa: CASSDWQLYEQYF
cdr3_nt: TGTGCCAGCAGTGATTGGCAGTTATACGAGCAGTACTTC

clone_size: NA
j_call: TRBJ2-5
v_call: TRBV5-4
d_call: TRBD2
cdr3_aa: CASSLGASGRQETQYF
cdr3_nt: TGTGCCAGCAGCTTGGGAGCTAGCGGGAGGCAAGAGACCCAGTACTTC

clone_size: NA
j_call: TRBJ2-7
v_call: TRBV19
d_call: NA
cdr3_aa: CASSMGLFYEQYF
cdr3_nt: TGTGCCAGTAGTATGGGACTGTTCTACGAGCAGTACTTC

clone_size: once
j_call: TRBJ2-2
v_call: TRBV9
d_call: TRBD2
cdr3_aa: CASSVALAGGPGTGELFF
cdr3_nt: TGTGCCAGCAGCGTAGCTCTAGCGGGAGGGCCGGGCACCGGGGAGCTGTTTTTT

clone_size: NA
j_call: TRBJ2-1
v_call: TRBV7-3
d_call: NA
cdr3_aa: CASSGGLAGYNEQFF
cdr3_nt: TGTGCCAGCAGCGGAGGACTGGCGGGATACAATGAGCAGTTCTTC

clone_size: NA
j_call: TRBJ1-6
v_call: TRBV28
d_call: NA
cdr3_aa: CASSLPRGASSPLHF
cdr3_nt: TGTGCCAGCAGTTTACCCAGGGGCGCGTCGTCACCCCTCCACTTT

clone_size: NA
j_call: TRBJ2-2
v_call: TRBV3-1/TRBV3-2
d_call: TRBD1
cdr3_aa: CASRRTGTGAGELFF
cdr3_nt: TGTGCCAGCAGGAGAACCGGGACAGGGGCCGGGGAGCTGTTTTTT

clone_size: NA
j_call: TRBJ2-7
v_call: TRBV3-1/TRBV3-2
d_call: TRBD2
cdr3_aa: CASSQTGTSIYEQYF
cdr3_nt: TGTGCCAGCAGCCAGACCGGGACTAGCATTTACGAGCAGTACTTC

clone_size: NA
j_call: TRBJ1-2
v_call: TRBV12-3/TRBV12-4
d_call: TRBD1
cdr3_aa: CASIGTGSPGYTF
cdr3_nt: TGTGCCAGCATCGGGACAGGTAGTCCTGGCTACACCTTC

clone_size: NA
j_call: TRBJ2-1
v_call: TRBV5-5
d_call: TRBD2
cdr3_aa: CASSPAGGPYEQFF
cdr3_nt: TGTGCCAGCAGCCCAGCGGGAGGGCCGTATGAGCAGTTCTTC

clone_size: NA
j_call: TRBJ2-7
v_call: TRBV3-1/TRBV3-2
d_call: TRBD2
cdr3_aa: CASSHAGGYEQYF
cdr3_nt: TGTGCCAGCAGCCACGCGGGAGGGTACGAGCAGTACTTC